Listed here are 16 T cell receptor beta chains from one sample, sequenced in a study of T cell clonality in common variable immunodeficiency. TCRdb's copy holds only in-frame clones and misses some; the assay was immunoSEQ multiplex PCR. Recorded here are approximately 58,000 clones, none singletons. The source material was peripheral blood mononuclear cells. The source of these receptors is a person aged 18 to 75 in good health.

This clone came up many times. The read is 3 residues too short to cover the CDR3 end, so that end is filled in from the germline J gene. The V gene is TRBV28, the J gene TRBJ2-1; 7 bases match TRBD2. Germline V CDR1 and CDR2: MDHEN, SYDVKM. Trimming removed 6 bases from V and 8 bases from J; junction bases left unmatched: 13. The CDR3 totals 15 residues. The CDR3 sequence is CASRKSIGLGDEQFF. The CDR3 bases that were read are TGTGCCAGCAGGAAATCGATCGGACTAGGAGATGAG.

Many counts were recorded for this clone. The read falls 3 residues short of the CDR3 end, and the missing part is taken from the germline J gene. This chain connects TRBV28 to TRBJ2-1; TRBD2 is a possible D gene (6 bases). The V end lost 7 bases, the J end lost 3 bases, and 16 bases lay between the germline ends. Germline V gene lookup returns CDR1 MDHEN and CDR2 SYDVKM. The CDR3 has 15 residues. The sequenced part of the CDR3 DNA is TGTGCCAGCATGGGGTCTAGCGAGGGCTACAATGAG. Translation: CASMGSSEGYNE. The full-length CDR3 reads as CASMGSSEGYNEQFF.

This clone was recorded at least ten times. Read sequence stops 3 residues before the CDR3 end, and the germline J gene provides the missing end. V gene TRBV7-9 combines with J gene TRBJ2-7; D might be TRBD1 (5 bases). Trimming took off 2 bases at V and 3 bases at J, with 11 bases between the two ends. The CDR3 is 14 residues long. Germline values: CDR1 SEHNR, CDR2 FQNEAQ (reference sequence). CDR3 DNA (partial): TGTGCCAGCAGCTTATTGGGCAGGGTCTACGAG. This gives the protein CASSLLGRVYE. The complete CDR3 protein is CASSLLGRVYEQYF.

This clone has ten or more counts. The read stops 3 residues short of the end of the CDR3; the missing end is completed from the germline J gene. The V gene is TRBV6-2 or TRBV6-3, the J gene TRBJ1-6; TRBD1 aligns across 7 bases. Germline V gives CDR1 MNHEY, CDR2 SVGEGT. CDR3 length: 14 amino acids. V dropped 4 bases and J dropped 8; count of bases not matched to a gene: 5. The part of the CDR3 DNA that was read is TGTGCCAGCAGTTTGGTTCAGGGGGATTCACCC. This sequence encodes CASSLVQGDSP. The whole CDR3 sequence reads CASSLVQGDSPLHF.

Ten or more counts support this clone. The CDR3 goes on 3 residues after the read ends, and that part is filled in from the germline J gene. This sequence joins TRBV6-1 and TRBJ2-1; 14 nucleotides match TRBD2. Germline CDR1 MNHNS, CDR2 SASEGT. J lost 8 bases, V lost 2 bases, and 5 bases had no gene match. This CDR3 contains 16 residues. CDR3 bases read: TGTGCCAGCAGTGAACCCGGACTAGCGGGAGGCGATGAG. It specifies CASSEPGLAGGDE. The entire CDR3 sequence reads CASSEPGLAGGDEQFF.

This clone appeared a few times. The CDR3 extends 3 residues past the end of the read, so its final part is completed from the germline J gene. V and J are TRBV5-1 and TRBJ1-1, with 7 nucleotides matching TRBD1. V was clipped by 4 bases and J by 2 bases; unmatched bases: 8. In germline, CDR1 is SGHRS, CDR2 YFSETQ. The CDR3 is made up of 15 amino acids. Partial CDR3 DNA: TGCGCCAGCAGCCCCTCAGACAGGGTCAACACTGAA. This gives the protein CASSPSDRVNTE. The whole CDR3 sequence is CASSPSDRVNTEAFF.

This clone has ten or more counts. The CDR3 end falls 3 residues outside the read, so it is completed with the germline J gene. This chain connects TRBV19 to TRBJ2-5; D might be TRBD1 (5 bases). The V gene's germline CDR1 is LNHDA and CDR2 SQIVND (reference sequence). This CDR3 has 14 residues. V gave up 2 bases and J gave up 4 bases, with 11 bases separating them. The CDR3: CASSINRQGETQYF. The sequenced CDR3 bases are TGTGCCAGTAGTATAAATAGGCAGGGAGAGACC.

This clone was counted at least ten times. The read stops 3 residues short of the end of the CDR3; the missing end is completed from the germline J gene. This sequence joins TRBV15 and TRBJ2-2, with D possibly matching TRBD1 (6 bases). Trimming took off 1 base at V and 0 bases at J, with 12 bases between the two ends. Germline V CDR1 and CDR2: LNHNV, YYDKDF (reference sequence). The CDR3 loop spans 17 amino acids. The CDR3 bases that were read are TGTGCCACCAGCAGAGGTGGTTCAGGGGCGAACACCGGGGAG. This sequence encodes CATSRGGSGANTGE. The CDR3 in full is CATSRGGSGANTGELFF.

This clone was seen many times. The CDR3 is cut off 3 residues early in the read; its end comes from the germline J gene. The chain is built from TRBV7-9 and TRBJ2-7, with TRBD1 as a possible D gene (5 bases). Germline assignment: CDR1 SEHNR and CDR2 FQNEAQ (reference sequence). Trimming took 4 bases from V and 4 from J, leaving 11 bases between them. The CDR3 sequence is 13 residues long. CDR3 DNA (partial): TGTGCCAGCAGCTCAAATACAGGTTACGAG. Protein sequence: CASSSNTGYE. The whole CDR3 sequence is CASSSNTGYEQYF.

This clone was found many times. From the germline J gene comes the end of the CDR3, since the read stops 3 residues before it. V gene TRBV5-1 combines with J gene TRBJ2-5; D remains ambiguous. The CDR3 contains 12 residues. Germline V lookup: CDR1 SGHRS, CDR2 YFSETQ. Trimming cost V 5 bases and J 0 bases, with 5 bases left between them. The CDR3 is CASRQYQETQYF. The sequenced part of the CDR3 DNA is TGCGCCAGCAGACAGTACCAAGAGACC.

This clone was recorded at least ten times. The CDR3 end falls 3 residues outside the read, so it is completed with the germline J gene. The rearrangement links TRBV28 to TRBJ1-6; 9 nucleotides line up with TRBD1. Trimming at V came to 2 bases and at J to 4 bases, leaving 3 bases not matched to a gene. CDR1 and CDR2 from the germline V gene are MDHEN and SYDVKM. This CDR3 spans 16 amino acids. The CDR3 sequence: CASSLGTGFYNSPLHF. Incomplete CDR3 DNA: TGTGCCAGCAGTTTAGGGACAGGGTTTTATAATTCACCC.

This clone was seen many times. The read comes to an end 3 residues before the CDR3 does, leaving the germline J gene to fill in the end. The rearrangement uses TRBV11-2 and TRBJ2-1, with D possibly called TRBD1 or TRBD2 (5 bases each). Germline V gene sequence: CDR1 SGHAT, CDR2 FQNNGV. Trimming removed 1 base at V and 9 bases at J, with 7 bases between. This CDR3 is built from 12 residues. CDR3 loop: CASSLAGSEQFF. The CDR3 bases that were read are TGTGCCAGCAGCTTAGCAGGGAGTGAG. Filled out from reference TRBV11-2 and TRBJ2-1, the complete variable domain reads EAGVAQSPRYKIIEKRQSVAFWCNPISGHATLYWYQQILGQGPKLLIQFQNNGVVDDSQLPKDRFSAERLKGVDSTLKIQPAKLEDSAVYLCASSLAGSEQFFGPGTRLTVL.

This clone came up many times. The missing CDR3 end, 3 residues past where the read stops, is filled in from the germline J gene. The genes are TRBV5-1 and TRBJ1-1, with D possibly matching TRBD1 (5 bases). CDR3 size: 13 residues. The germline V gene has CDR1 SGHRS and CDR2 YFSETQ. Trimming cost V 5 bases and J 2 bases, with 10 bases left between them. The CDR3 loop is CASSDQGNTEAFF. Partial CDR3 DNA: TGCGCCAGCAGTGATCAGGGAAACACTGAA.

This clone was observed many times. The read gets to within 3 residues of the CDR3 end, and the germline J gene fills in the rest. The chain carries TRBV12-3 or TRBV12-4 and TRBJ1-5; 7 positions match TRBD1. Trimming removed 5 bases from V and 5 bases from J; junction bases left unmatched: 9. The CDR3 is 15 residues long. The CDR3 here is CASSNDREGDQPQHF. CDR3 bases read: TGTGCCAGCAGTAACGACAGGGAGGGTGATCAGCCC.

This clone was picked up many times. CDR3 DNA, as far as it was read: TGTGCCAGCAGCTCGACAGGGGACGGGGCCAACGTC. Translating gives CASSSTGDGANV. The whole CDR3 protein is CASSSTGDGANVLTF. The chain uses TRBV7-9 and TRBJ2-6, with 8 bases matching TRBD1. The observed sequence ends 3 residues before the CDR3 terminus, with the missing tail filled in from the germline J gene. The V and J ends lost 4 bases and 4 bases, in that order; junction bases with no gene match: 3. Germline CDR1 is SEHNR and CDR2 is FQNEAQ (reference sequence). The length of the CDR3 is 15 residues.

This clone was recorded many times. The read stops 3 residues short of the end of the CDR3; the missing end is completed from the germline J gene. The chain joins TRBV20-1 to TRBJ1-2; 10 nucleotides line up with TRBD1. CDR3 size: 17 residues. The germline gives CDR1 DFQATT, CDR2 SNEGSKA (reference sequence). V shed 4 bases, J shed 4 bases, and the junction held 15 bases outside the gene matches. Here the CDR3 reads CSATRARWGQGSYGYTF. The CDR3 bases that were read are TGCAGTGCTACCCGCGCGAGGTGGGGACAGGGGAGCTATGGC.